This TCR beta chain stems from a study of T cell repertoires in cytomegalovirus infection. About this clonotype: Antigen: not known.

The length of the CDR3 is 13 residues. V dropped 5 bases and J dropped 4 bases, with 12 bases sitting between them. Germline loops: CDR1 SGHTS, CDR2 YDEGEE. TCRdb ran MiXCR on the reads and lists one entry per CDR3 protein. The table has some 900,000 distinct CDR3 sequences, 30% to 35% seen once; the top ten hold around 12%. General study results and limits: There were carriers of CMV plus the relevant HLA, and cumulative public TCR beta family frequency identified them.

This TCR was recovered from a human donor in good health (CMV status not recorded). Some clones in this sample may be carry-over from other donors' samples. The source material was cultured CD8+ T cells from PBMCs, sampled from culture after CMV antigen stimulation. The chain combines TRBV5-8 with TRBJ1-2; the D gene is possibly TRBD1 (5 bases). This CDR3 is CASSWGLTYGYTF. CDR3 nucleotides: TGTGCCAGCAGTTGGGGCCTGACCTATGGCTACACCTTC.